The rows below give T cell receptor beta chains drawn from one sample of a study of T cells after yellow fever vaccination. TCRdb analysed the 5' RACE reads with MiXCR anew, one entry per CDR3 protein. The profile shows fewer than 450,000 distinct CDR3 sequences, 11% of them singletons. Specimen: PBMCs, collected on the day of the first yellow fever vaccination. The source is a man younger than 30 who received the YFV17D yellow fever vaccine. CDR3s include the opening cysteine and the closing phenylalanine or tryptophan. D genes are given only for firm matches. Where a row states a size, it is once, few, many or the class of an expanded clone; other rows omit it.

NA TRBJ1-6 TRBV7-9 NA CASSFLRDSPLHF TGTGCCAGCAGCTTTTTGAGGGATTCACCCCTCCACTTT
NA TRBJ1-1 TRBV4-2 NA CASSQGSGVEAFF TGTGCCAGCAGCCAAGGGTCAGGTGTCGAAGCTTTCTTT
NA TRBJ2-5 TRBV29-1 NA CSADDSLIETQYF TGCAGCGCCGATGACAGTTTAATTGAGACCCAGTACTTC
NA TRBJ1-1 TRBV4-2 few CASSQVRTANTEAFF TGTGCCAGCAGCCAAGTTAGGACCGCGAACACTGAAGCTTTCTTT
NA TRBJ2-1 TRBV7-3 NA CASSLRTATINEQFF TGTGCCAGCAGCCTTCGGACAGCAACAATCAATGAGCAGTTCTTC
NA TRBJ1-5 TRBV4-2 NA CASSQDQGRNQPQHF TGTGCCAGCAGCCAAGATCAGGGCAGAAATCAGCCCCAGCATTTT
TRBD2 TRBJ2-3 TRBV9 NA CASTLSGGVHPTDTQYF TGTGCCAGCACCCTTAGCGGGGGCGTTCATCCCACAGATACGCAGTATTTT
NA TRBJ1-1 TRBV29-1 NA CIVHQGNTEAFF TGCATCGTGCACCAGGGGAACACTGAAGCTTTCTTT
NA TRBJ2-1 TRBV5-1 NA CASSLSFTDYNEQFF TGCGCCAGCAGCCTTTCATTCACAGATTACAATGAGCAGTTCTTC
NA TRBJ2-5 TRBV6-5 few CASSSPGRTQYF TGTGCCAGCAGTTCCCCCGGCCGGACCCAGTACTTC
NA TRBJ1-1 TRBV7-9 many CASSGPIRRGNTEAFF TGTGCCAGCAGCGGACCCATTCGCAGGGGGAACACTGAAGCTTTCTTT
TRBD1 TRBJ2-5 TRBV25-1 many CASSDRRGKETQYF TGTGCCAGCAGTGATCGCAGGGGGAAGGAGACCCAGTACTTC